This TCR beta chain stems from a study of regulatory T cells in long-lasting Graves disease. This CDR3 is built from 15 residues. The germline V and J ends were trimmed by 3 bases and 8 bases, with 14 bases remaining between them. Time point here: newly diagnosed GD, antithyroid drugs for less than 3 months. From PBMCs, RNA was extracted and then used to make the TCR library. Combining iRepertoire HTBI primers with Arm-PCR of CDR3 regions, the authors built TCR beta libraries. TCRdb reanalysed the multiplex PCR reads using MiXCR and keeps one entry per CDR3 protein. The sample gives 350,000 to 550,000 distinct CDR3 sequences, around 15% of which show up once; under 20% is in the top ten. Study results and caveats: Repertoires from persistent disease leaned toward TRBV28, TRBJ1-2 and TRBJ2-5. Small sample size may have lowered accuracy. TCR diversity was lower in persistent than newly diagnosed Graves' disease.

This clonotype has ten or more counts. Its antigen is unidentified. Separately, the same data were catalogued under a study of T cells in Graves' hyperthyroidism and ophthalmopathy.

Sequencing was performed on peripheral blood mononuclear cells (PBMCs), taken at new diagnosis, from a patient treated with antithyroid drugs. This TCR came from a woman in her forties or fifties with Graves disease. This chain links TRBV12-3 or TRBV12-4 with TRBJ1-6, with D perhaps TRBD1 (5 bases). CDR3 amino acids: CASSFLEGNDSPLHF. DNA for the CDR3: TGTGCCAGCAGTTTCCTCGAGGGGAATGATTCACCCCTCCACTTT.